The clone carrying this TCR beta chain occurred many times. Its cognate antigen is unknown. The data were obtained in a study of CD8+CD57+ T cells in acquired aplastic anemia. Across the study: On average, sorted CD4+ and CD8+ cells gave 3.2 ug of DNA.

Findings of the study overall: Patients and controls were not found to differ significantly in CD8+ Simpson's diversity. Patients and controls shared about 27 CD8+ CDR3 sequences.

The V end was cut by 4 bases, the J end by 3 bases, with 8 bases between. This CDR3 region has 13 residues. In germline, CDR1 is ENHRY, CDR2 SYGVKD. Genomic DNA, the template, was used for profiling of the TCR beta VDJ and CDR3. TCRdb passed the reads through MiXCR, listing each CDR3 protein once. The sample holds 160,000 or so distinct CDR3 sequences, around 43% seen once. In patients chosen for sequencing, flow cytometry had shown CD8+CD57+ cell expansion. A severe acquired aplastic anemia diagnosis applied to all patients. The sequence was collected from a human donor with aplastic anemia. Sequenced material: sorted CD4+, CD8+, or CD8+CD57+ T cells (not recorded which) from PBMCs. The J gene is TRBJ2-3, the V gene TRBV10-3; no firm D call. CDR3 sequence reads: CAISAGGTDTQYF. The CDR3 DNA reads TGTGCCATCAGTGCCGGCGGTACAGATACGCAGTATTTT.